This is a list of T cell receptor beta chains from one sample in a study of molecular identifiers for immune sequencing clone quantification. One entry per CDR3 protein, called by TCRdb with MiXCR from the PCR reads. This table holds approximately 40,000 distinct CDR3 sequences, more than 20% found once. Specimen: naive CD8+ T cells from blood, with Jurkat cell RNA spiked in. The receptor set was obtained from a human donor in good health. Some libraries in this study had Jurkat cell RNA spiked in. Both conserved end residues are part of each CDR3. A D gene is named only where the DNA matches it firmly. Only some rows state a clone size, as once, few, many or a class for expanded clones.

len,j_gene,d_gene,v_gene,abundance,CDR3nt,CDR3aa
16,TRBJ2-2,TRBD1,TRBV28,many,TGTGCCAGCAGTTTCGTAACAGGGGGCTTCACCGGGGAGCTGTTTTTT,CASSFVTGGFTGELFF
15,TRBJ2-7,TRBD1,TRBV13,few,TGTGCCAGCAGCGCCGGGGCAGGGGGCCGAATCGAGCAGTACTTC,CASSAGAGGRIEQYF
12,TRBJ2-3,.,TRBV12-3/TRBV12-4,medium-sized,TGTGCCAGCAGCCTGGGAGAAGATACGCAGTATTTT,CASSLGEDTQYF
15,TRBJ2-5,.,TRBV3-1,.,TGTGCCAGCAGCCGCGTCCGGGGGGCCCAAGAGACCCAGTACTTC,CASSRVRGAQETQYF
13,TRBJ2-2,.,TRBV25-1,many,TGTGCCAGCAGTGTGGGGAACACCGGGGAGCTGTTTTTT,CASSVGNTGELFF
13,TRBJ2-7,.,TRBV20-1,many,TGCAGTGCTAGGGGGACATACTCCTACGAGCAGTACTTC,CSARGTYSYEQYF
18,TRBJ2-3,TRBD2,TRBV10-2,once,TGCGCCAGCAGTGGTCTCCCTAGCGGGAGGTCAGGCACAGATACGCAGTATTTT,CASSGLPSGRSGTDTQYF
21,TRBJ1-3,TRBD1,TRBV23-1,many,TGCGCCAGCAGTCAACCCTTCGGTGTGGGGGCAGGGGGAGCCTCTGGAAACACCATATATTTT,CASSQPFGVGAGGASGNTIYF
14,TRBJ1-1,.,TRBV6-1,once,TGTGCCAGCAGGGAATGGCCAGGCACCCCTGAAGCTTTCTTT,CASREWPGTPEAFF
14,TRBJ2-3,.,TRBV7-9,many,TGTGCCAGCAGCTCACGAGGGAGGATGGATACGCAGTATTTT,CASSSRGRMDTQYF
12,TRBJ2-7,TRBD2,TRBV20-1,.,TGCAGTGCAACCTGGACTAGCGGCGAGCAGTACTTC,CSATWTSGEQYF
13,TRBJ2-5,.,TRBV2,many,TGTGCCAGCAGATACACGTACCAAGAGACCCAGTACTTC,CASRYTYQETQYF
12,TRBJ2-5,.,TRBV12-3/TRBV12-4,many,TGTGCCAGCAGTTCCTTTGGGGAGACCCAGTACTTC,CASSSFGETQYF
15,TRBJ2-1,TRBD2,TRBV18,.,TGTGCCAGCTCACCAGGGACTAGCGGGATATATGAGCAGTTCTTC,CASSPGTSGIYEQFF
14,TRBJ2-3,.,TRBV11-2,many,TGTGCCAGCAGCTTAGGAGGGCCTGAATATACGCAGTATTTT,CASSLGGPEYTQYF
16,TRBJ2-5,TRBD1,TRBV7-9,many,TGTGCCAGCAGCCCCTCCACGGACAGGGGGCAAGAGACCCAGTACTTC,CASSPSTDRGQETQYF
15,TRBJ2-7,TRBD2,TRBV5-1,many,TGCGCCAGCAGGGCCTCGGGGGGACGCTCCTACGAGCAGTACTTC,CASRASGGRSYEQYF
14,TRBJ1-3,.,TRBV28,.,TGTGCCAGCAATTTCCGGGGGCCTGGAAACACCATATATTTT,CASNFRGPGNTIYF
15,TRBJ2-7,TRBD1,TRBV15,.,TGTGCCACCAGCAGAATAACAGGGGTGAAGAACGAGCAGTACTTC,CATSRITGVKNEQYF
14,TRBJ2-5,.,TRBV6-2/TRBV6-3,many,TGTGCCACCTCAACCGGGACGGCTCTCGAGACCCAGTACTTC,CATSTGTALETQYF
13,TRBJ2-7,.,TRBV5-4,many,TGTGCCAGCAGCTTGGAGGATTTGGGGGTTGAGTACTTC,CASSLEDLGVEYF
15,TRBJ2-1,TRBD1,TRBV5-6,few,TGTGCCAGCAGCCACTCCGGGACAGGGCCCAATGAGCAGTTCTTC,CASSHSGTGPNEQFF
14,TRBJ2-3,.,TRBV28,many,TGTGCCAGCAGTTTCTCGTGGTCGGCAGATACGCAGTATTTT,CASSFSWSADTQYF
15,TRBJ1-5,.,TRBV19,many,TGTGCCAGTAGTTGGTCCGAGGATAGCAATCAGCCCCAGCATTTT,CASSWSEDSNQPQHF
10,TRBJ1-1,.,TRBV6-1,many,TGTGCCACCAGGAACACTGAAGCTTCCTTT,CATRNTEASF
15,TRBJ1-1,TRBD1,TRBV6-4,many,TGTGCCAGCAGTGCACAGCCGGGACAGGGCGGTGACGCTTTCTTT,CASSAQPGQGGDAFF
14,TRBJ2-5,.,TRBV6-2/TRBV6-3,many,TGTGCCAGCAGTTACTATGCGTGGCAAGAGACCCAGTACTTC,CASSYYAWQETQYF